These 17 T cell receptor beta chains share one sample of origin, sequenced in a study of cytomegalovirus exposure and HLA in healthy donors. A multiplex PCR was run with 60 Vbeta primers and 13 Jbeta primers. Clones were sequenced by immunoSEQ multiplex PCR, and TCRdb holds only the in-frame ones, with some missing. In total, the table holds 200,000 to 250,000 clones. The source material was PBMCs. The receptors shown here come from a girl between 2 and 10 years old in good health and CMV-seropositive.

This chain links TRBV7-2 with TRBJ2-1; TRBD1 might be the D (5 bases). The CDR3 length is 15 residues. Germline lookup yields CDR1 SGHTA and CDR2 FQGNSA. Trimming removed 2 bases from V and 3 bases from J, with 11 bases in between. Written as DNA, the CDR3 is TGTGCCAGCAGCTTACAGGGAAGGGGCTACAATGAGCAGTTCTTC. Translating gives CASSLQGRGYNEQFF.

The chain joins TRBV28 to TRBJ2-3, with no clear D. V dropped 2 bases and J dropped 2 bases, with 11 bases sitting between them. Germline lookup yields CDR1 MDHEN and CDR2 SYDVKM. CDR3 size: 15 residues. The CDR3 sequence is CASSLGQLHTDTQYF. CDR3 nucleotides: TGTGCCAGCAGTTTAGGGCAGCTTCACACAGATACGCAGTATTTT.

The chain carries TRBV19 and TRBJ1-1; 7 bases align to TRBD1. From germline, CDR1 is LNHDA and CDR2 SQIVND (reference sequence). The ends lost 5 bases at V and 0 bases at J; junction bases unmatched: 9. This CDR3 has 16 amino acids. CDR3 sequence (DNA): TGTGCCAGTAGTGCCGAGACAGGGAACTTGAACACTGAAGCTTTCTTT. Amino acid sequence: CASSAETGNLNTEAFF.

The chain links TRBV12-5 to TRBJ2-1; possible D gene TRBD2, 6 bases. CDR3 size: 15 residues. In germline, CDR1 is LGHNT, CDR2 FRNRAP. V was pared by 4 bases and J by 5 bases, with 15 bases between. The CDR3 sequence: CASGSSGLLHNEQFF. The CDR3 region has the DNA TGTGCTAGTGGTTCCTCGGGACTGTTACACAATGAGCAGTTCTTC. The whole variable domain, filled in from reference TRBV12-5 and TRBJ2-1, reads DARVTQTPRHKVTEMGQEVTMRCQPILGHNTVFWYRQTMMQGLELLAYFRNRAPLDDSGMPKDRFSAEMPDATLATLKIQPSEPRDSAVYFCASGSSGLLHNEQFFGPGTRLTVL.

V is TRBV5-6 and J is TRBJ2-1; 7 bases fit TRBD2. The V and J ends lost 6 bases and 1 base, in that order; junction bases with no gene match: 1. The CDR3 runs to 13 residues. Germline-derived CDR1 and CDR2 are SGHDT and YYEEEE. Here the CDR3 DNA reads TGTGCCAGCATTAGCGGGTCCTACAATGAGCAGTTCTTC. Its protein is CASISGSYNEQFF.

The rearrangement uses TRBV15 and TRBJ2-3; D not certain. This CDR3 has 12 residues. Germline V gene data show CDR1 as LNHNV and CDR2 as YYDKDF (reference sequence). V lost 3 bases, J lost 4 bases, and 5 bases lay in between. The CDR3 DNA is TGTGCCACCAGCAGCGAGTCAGATACGCAGTATTTT. Amino acids: CATSSESDTQYF. The entire variable domain, with the rest obtained from reference TRBV15 and TRBJ2-3, is as follows: DAMVIQNPRYQVTQFGKPVTLSCSQTLNHNVMYWYQQKSSQAPKLLFHYYDKDFNNEADTPDNFQSRRPNTSFCFLDIRSPGLGDTAMYLCATSSESDTQYFGPGTRLTVL.

The rearrangement joins TRBV27 to TRBJ2-1; 7 bases map to TRBD1. V was pared by 6 bases and J by 2 bases, with 7 bases of the junction left unmatched. The germline V gene has CDR1 MNHEY and CDR2 SMNVEV (reference sequence). The CDR3 has 15 residues. CDR3 coding DNA: TGTGCCAGCAGGCTTGGGACAGTGGCCTACAATGAGCAGTTCTTC. As protein: CASRLGTVAYNEQFF.

This chain joins TRBV4-2 and TRBJ2-7; 11 positions agree with TRBD2. CDR1 and CDR2 from the germline V gene are LGHNA and YNFKEQ. This CDR3 spans 17 amino acids. V trimming: 1 base; J trimming: 2 bases; junction bases outside the gene matches: 7. DNA for the CDR3: TGTGCCAGCAGCCAAGCCCTAGCGGGAGGAGGGCCCTACGAGCAGTACTTC. It is translated as CASSQALAGGGPYEQYF.

The rearrangement uses TRBV5-1 and TRBJ2-5, with TRBD2 as a possible D gene (5 bases). Germline-derived CDR1 and CDR2 are SGHRS and YFSETQ. The CDR3 is 14 amino acids. Trimming took off 0 bases at V and 4 bases at J, with 10 bases between the two ends. The CDR3 sequence is CASSLVPGSETQYF. For the CDR3, the DNA is TGCGCCAGCAGCTTGGTTCCGGGATCAGAGACCCAGTACTTC.

V gene TRBV28 combines with J gene TRBJ2-3; 8 nucleotides align to TRBD1. The CDR3 spans 13 residues. CDR1 is MDHEN, CDR2 SYDVKM, per germline. With 1 base clipped from V and 10 bases from J, the junction kept 4 bases outside the gene matches. The CDR3 DNA reads TGTGCCAGCAGTTTATACCAGGGGGCATCGCAGTATTTT. Its protein product is CASSLYQGASQYF.

J is TRBJ2-3 and V is TRBV11-2, with TRBD2 identical over 7 bases. The V and J ends lost 1 base and 15 bases, in that order; junction bases with no gene match: 10. This CDR3 region has 13 residues. Germline lookup yields CDR1 SGHAT and CDR2 FQNNGV. CDR3 residues: CASSLGTLAQEYF. The DNA for the CDR3 is TGTGCCAGCAGCTTAGGTACACTAGCGCAAGAATATTTT.

The V gene is TRBV10-2, the J gene TRBJ2-3, with 7 bases lining up with TRBD1. Unmatched junction bases numbered 16, after V lost 7 bases and J lost 3 bases. Germline V gives CDR1 WSHSY, CDR2 SAAADI. The CDR3 covers 17 residues. As DNA, the CDR3 is TGCGCCAGCACGGAGGACAGGTTTAAGATTTTAACAGATACGCAGTATTTT. Amino acid sequence: CASTEDRFKILTDTQYF.

The rearrangement links TRBV5-1 to TRBJ1-5; unclear D gene. CDR3 length: 17 amino acids. Germline V lookup: CDR1 SGHRS, CDR2 YFSETQ. V was shortened by 6 bases and J by 1 base, with 20 bases between the two germline ends. This chain's CDR3 is CASNSGSIRRSNQPQHF. DNA of the CDR3: TGCGCCAGCAACTCCGGGTCCATAAGGAGGAGCAATCAGCCCCAGCATTTT.

The rearrangement joins TRBV7-2 to TRBJ2-3; TRBD2 is a possible D gene (5 bases). The V gene lost 5 bases and the J gene lost 2 bases, with 14 bases spanning the gap. Germline CDR1 reads SGHTA; CDR2 reads FQGNSA. This CDR3 is 15 amino acids long. The CDR3: CASSPGLSHTDTQYF. CDR3 coding DNA: TGTGCCAGCAGCCCCGGACTGAGTCACACAGATACGCAGTATTTT.

The rearrangement links TRBV21-1 to TRBJ2-7; the D call of TRBD2 is as the table states it, not checked on the DNA. TRBV21-1 is deemed a pseudogene. The CDR3 contains 14 residues. CDR3 sequence: CASSGIGLAYEQYF. The CDR3 DNA is TGTGCCAGCAGCGGAATTGGACTAGCCTACGAGCAGTACTTC.

The chain links TRBV11-2 to TRBJ1-1; D is undetermined. CDR3 size: 14 residues. Germline V lookup: CDR1 SGHAT, CDR2 FQNNGV. Trimming left V 1 base short and J 2 bases short, with 8 bases between. The CDR3 region has the DNA TGTGCCAGCAGCTTAGTAACAGATAACACTGAAGCTTTCTTT. It yields the protein CASSLVTDNTEAFF.

In DNA, the CDR3 is TGTGCCAGCAGTGGAAAGGGGCTACCCTATGGCTACACCTTC. This translates into CASSGKGLPYGYTF. The V gene is TRBV25-1, the J gene TRBJ1-2; the D gene is possibly TRBD1 (5 bases). The CDR3 runs to 14 residues. Germline-derived CDR1 and CDR2 are MGHDK and SYGVNS. V was clipped by 4 bases and J by 4 bases, with 13 bases between them.